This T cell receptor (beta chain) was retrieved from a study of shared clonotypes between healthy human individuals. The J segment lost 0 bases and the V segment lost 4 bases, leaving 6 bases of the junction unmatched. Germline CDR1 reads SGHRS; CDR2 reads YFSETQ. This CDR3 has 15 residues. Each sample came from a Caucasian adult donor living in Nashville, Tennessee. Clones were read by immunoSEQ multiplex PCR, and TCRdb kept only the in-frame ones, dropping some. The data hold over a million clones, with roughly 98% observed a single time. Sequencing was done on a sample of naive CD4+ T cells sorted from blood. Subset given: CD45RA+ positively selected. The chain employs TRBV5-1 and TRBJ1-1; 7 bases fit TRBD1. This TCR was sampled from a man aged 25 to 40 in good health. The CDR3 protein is CASSAPQGMNTEAFF. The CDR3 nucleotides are TGCGCCAGCAGCGCCCCACAGGGGATGAACACTGAAGCTTTCTTT.